Each of the 24 T cell receptor beta chains below was sequenced from the same sample in a study of blood T cell repertoires in COVID-19. Libraries were prepared by immunoSEQ multiplex PCR; TCRdb keeps only in-frame clonotypes and omits some of them. The sample carries approximately 220,000 clones, more than 85% recorded once. Sequencing was carried out using peripheral blood. Receptor source: a man between 40 and 49 years old with acute or convalescent COVID-19.

Remarks on this clone: Relative to the germline gene, one junction end is altered; a read error may explain this. The chain has TRBV6-2 or TRBV6-3 and TRBJ2-1, with 9 bases aligning to TRBD2. CDR1 and CDR2 from the germline V gene are MNHEY and SVGEGT. The CDR3 loop spans 15 amino acids. The DNA of the CDR3 is TGTGCCAGCAGCTACTATAGCGGGAGTACGGGTGAGCAGTTCTTC. The encoded protein is CASSYYSGSTGEQFF.

CDR3 coding DNA: TGTGCCAGCAGTCGACAGGGGATCACTGAAGCTTTCTTT. Translating it yields CASSRQGITEAFF. J is TRBJ1-1 and V is TRBV27; 8 nucleotides line up with TRBD1. There are 13 residues in the CDR3. The germline gives CDR1 MNHEY, CDR2 SMNVEV (reference sequence). V lost 5 bases and J lost 4; bases outside the gene matches: 3.

The chain combines TRBV9 with TRBJ2-7, with TRBD2 matching 14 bases. The V gene's germline CDR1 is SGDLS and CDR2 YYNGEE. The CDR3 length is 16 residues. V lost 0 bases, J lost 6 bases, and 5 bases stayed unmatched. The CDR3 loop reads CASSVESGLAGAEQYF. The CDR3 bases are TGTGCCAGCAGCGTAGAATCGGGACTAGCGGGAGCCGAGCAGTACTTC.

This clone has just a few counts. The chain couples TRBV3-1 (or the pseudogene TRBV3-2) to TRBJ2-1, with D possibly TRBD1 on 6 matching bases. The V gene lost 7 bases and the J gene lost 7 bases, with 14 bases spanning the gap. In germline, CDR1 is LGHDT, CDR2 YNNKEL (reference sequence). The CDR3 extends over 13 amino acids. The CDR3: CASKLNRENEQFF. DNA for the CDR3: TGTGCCAGCAAACTTAACAGGGAGAATGAGCAGTTCTTC.

The gene calls are TRBV4-1 and TRBJ1-1, with 9 nucleotides matching TRBD1. V was pared by 4 bases and J by 4 bases, with 4 bases of the junction left unmatched. Germline V gene data show CDR1 as MGHRA and CDR2 as YSYEKL. This CDR3 region has 14 residues. The CDR3 sequence is CASSPPGQGTEAFF. The CDR3 DNA reads as TGCGCCAGCAGCCCACCGGGACAGGGCACTGAAGCTTTCTTT.

The V call is TRBV4-1, the J call TRBJ1-2; weak D call: TRBD1 (5 bases). Trimming pared 4 bases from V and 5 bases from J, leaving 11 bases between. Germline V gene lookup returns CDR1 MGHRA and CDR2 YSYEKL. CDR3 length equals 13 residues. CDR3 residues: CASSPGGGYGYTF. CDR3 DNA sequence: TGCGCCAGCAGCCCCGGGGGGGGATATGGCTACACCTTC.

CDR3 coding DNA: TGTGCCAGCAGCCTGGAGACAGCGAACACTGAAGCTTTCTTT. Translation gives CASSLETANTEAFF. This sequence joins TRBV6-5 and TRBJ1-1, with a weak D call TRBD1 (5 bases). The germline gives CDR1 MNHEY, CDR2 SVGAGI. This CDR3 has 14 amino acids. V lost 6 bases, J lost 1 base, and 12 bases lay in between.

The rearrangement uses TRBV24-1 and TRBJ2-3; TRBD2 matches 12 bases. J was trimmed by 0 bases and V by 0 bases; bases with no gene match: 0. The CDR3 has 17 amino acids. The V gene's germline CDR1 is KGHDR and CDR2 SFDVKD. CDR3 in DNA: TGTGCCACCAGTGATTTGGGACTAGCGGGGAGCACAGATACGCAGTATTTT. This translates into CATSDLGLAGSTDTQYF.

Turning to this clone: Other DNA sequences in this sample translate to the same CDR3. The genes are TRBV27 and TRBJ1-1; D is ambiguous. V was clipped by 1 base and J by 4 bases, with 10 bases between them. The CDR3 is made up of 14 amino acids. Germline assignment: CDR1 MNHEY and CDR2 SMNVEV (reference sequence). For the CDR3, the DNA is TGTGCCAGCAGTTTATGGGGAGAGGGCACTGAAGCTTTCTTT. Its translation: CASSLWGEGTEAFF.

The chain links TRBV4-1 to TRBJ2-1; D unclear. Germline V CDR1 and CDR2: MGHRA, YSYEKL. The CDR3 loop spans 17 amino acids. V was clipped by 0 bases and J by 0 bases, with 12 bases between them. CDR3 region: CASSQDRFLSSYNEQFF. The CDR3 coding sequence is TGCGCCAGCAGCCAAGACCGTTTTCTTAGCTCCTACAATGAGCAGTTCTTC.

The chain carries TRBV5-1 and TRBJ2-5, with 7 nucleotides matching TRBD1. The trim removed 2 bases at V and 4 bases at J, leaving 2 bases unmatched. CDR1 is SGHRS and CDR2 is YFSETQ in the germline V gene. This CDR3 has 13 amino acids. The CDR3 reads CASSLGGGETQYF. The CDR3 nucleotides read TGCGCCAGCAGCTTAGGGGGCGGAGAGACCCAGTACTTC.

This clone was seen only a few times. This chain joins TRBV18 and TRBJ1-1; no firm D call. The CDR3 length is 13 residues. The germline V gene encodes CDR1 KGHSH and CDR2 LQKENI. Between the trimmed V and J ends, which lost 3 bases and 1 base, there was a span of 6 bases. CDR3 bases: TGTGCCAGCTCACCCCACACGAACACTGAAGCTTTCTTT. The encoded protein is CASSPHTNTEAFF.

The chain recombines TRBV7-2 with TRBJ2-3; D gene uncertain. Germline-derived CDR1 and CDR2 are SGHTA and FQGNSA. Trimming shortened V by 2 bases and J by 2 bases, and 2 bases separated the two germline ends. The CDR3 totals 12 residues. In DNA form, the CDR3 reads TGTGCCAGCAGCTTATACACAGATACGCAGTATTTT. It codes for CASSLYTDTQYF.

The V call is TRBV3-1 (or the pseudogene TRBV3-2), the J call TRBJ2-4; tentative D call: TRBD2 (5 bases). V lost 3 bases and J lost 7, with 13 bases in between. The CDR3 is 14 amino acids. Looked up from germline, CDR1 is LGHDT and CDR2 is YNNKEL (reference sequence). The CDR3 loop reads CASSHVGSGNIQYF. The CDR3 DNA reads as TGTGCCAGCAGCCACGTGGGATCGGGGAACATTCAGTACTTC.

The CDR3 here is CASSQGFGGLAPHNEQFF. Written as DNA, the CDR3 is TGTGCCAGCAGCCAAGGGTTCGGCGGGCTAGCCCCCCACAATGAGCAGTTCTTC. This chain uses TRBV4-2 with TRBJ2-1, with a tentative D call TRBD2 (5 bases). The CDR3 is made up of 18 amino acids. Deletions cut 1 base from V and 5 bases from J, with 21 bases between. Germline V CDR1 and CDR2: LGHNA, YNFKEQ.

V is TRBV19 and J is TRBJ2-2, with 9 bases aligning to TRBD1. The ends lost 7 bases at V and 5 bases at J; junction bases unmatched: 14. The CDR3 totals 17 residues. From germline, CDR1 is LNHDA and CDR2 SQIVND (reference sequence). The CDR3 is CASTPRGDREGTGELFF. The DNA of the CDR3 is TGTGCCAGTACCCCCAGGGGGGACAGGGAGGGAACCGGGGAGCTGTTTTTT.

V and J are TRBV3-1 (or the pseudogene TRBV3-2) and TRBJ2-1; no firm D call. The CDR3 spans 11 residues. The germline V gene has CDR1 LGHDT and CDR2 YNNKEL (reference sequence). The V and J ends lost 0 bases and 9 bases respectively, with 3 bases between them. The CDR3 loop reads CASSQEAEQFF. CDR3 bases: TGTGCCAGCAGCCAAGAAGCTGAGCAGTTCTTC.

This clone has only one observation. The chain employs TRBV7-9 and TRBJ2-6; a possible D gene is TRBD2 (5 bases). CDR3 length equals 15 residues. Per germline, CDR1 SEHNR and CDR2 FQNEAQ (reference sequence). Trimming cost V 5 bases and J 4 bases, with 12 bases left between them. Here the CDR3 reads CASSRGIAGANVLTF. CDR3 bases: TGTGCCAGCAGCAGAGGGATCGCGGGGGCCAACGTCCTGACTTTC.

With respect to this clone: Its ends do not fully match the called genes, so a read error is possible. V and J are TRBV5-4 and TRBJ1-2; 8 positions agree with TRBD1. CDR3 length: 15 amino acids. The germline V gene encodes CDR1 SGHNT and CDR2 YYREEE (reference sequence). The CDR3, as DNA: TGTGCCAGCAGCTCGTTCTCTCACAGGGGGGAATATATCGCCTTC. Translating gives CASSSFSHRGEYIAF. Together with reference TRBV5-4 and TRBJ1-2, the CDR3 gives the full variable domain: ETGVTQSPTHLIKTRGQQVTLRCSSQSGHNTVSWYQQALGQGPQFIFQYYREEENGRGNFPPRFSGLQFPNYSSELNVNALELDDSALYLCASSSFSHRGEYIAFGSGTRLTVV.

V gene TRBV21-1 combines with J gene TRBJ1-2; the D segment call TRBD1 is taken from the table without a DNA check. TRBV21-1 has pseudogene status. The CDR3 runs 16 residues. The CDR3 sequence is CASSKKRQASNYGYTF. The CDR3 DNA reads as TGTGCCAGCAGCAAAAAAAGACAGGCTTCTAACTATGGCTACACCTTC.

This clone appeared a single time. This chain connects TRBV29-1 to TRBJ2-3, with 9 nucleotides matching TRBD2. The ends lost 8 bases at V and 7 bases at J; junction bases unmatched: 10. This CDR3 has 13 residues. Per germline, CDR1 SQVTM and CDR2 ANQGSEA. DNA of the CDR3: TGCAGCTCCCGGGAGACTAGCGGCAATACGCAGTATTTT. Translation gives CSSRETSGNTQYF.

This clone was detected once. The genes are TRBV12-3 or TRBV12-4 and TRBJ1-1, with D perhaps matching TRBD1 (6 bases). The V end was cut by 3 bases, the J end by 8 bases, with 10 bases between. The CDR3 runs to 12 residues. The CDR3: CASSLQGFEAFF. Written as DNA, the CDR3 is TGTGCCAGCAGTTTGCAGGGGTTCGAAGCTTTCTTT.

This rearrangement joins TRBV28 to TRBJ2-7; D possibly corresponds to TRBD1 (5 bases). This CDR3 region has 14 residues. Germline V gene data show CDR1 as MDHEN and CDR2 as SYDVKM. With 7 bases removed from V and 4 bases from J, the gap between germline ends came to 17 bases. The CDR3 DNA reads as TGTGCCAGCACCTACGTCGGGTCAGGGTACGAGCAGTACTTC. This translates into CASTYVGSGYEQYF.

This chain joins TRBV6-6 and TRBJ1-2, with 7 bases fitting TRBD1. The CDR3 length is 14 residues. The germline V gene has CDR1 MNHNY and CDR2 SVGAGI (reference sequence). Losses at the gene ends were 6 bases for V and 8 bases for J; bases not matched to a gene: 12. The CDR3, as DNA: TGTGCCAGCAGGCACCTAGACAGGGTAGGCGGCTACACCTTC. Amino acid sequence: CASRHLDRVGGYTF.